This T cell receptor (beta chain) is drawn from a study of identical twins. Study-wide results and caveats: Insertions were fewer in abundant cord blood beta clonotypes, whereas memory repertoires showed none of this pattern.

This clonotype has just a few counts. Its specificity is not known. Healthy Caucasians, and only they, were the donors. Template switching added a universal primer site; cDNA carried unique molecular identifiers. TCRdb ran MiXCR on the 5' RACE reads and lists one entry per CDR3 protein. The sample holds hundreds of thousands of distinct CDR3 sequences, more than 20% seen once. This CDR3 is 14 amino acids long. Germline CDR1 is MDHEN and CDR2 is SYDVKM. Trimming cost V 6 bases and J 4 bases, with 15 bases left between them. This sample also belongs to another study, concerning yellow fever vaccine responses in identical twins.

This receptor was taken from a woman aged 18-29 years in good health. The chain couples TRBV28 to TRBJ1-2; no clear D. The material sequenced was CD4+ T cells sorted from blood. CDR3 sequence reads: CASRTPGILYGYTF. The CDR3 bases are TGTGCCAGCAGGACCCCCGGGATCCTCTATGGCTACACCTTC.